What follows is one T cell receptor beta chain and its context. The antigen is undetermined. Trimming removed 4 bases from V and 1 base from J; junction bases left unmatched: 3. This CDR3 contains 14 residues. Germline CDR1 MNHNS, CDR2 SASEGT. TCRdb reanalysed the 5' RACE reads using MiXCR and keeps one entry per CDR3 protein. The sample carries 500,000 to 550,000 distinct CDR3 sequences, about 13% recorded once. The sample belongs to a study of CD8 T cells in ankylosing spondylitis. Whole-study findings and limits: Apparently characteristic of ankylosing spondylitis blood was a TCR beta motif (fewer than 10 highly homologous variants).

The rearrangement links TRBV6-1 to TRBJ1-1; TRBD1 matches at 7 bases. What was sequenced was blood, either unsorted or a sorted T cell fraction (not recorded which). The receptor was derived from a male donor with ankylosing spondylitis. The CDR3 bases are TGTGCCAGCAGTGTGGAGGGGGCGAACACTGAAGCTTTCTTT. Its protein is CASSVEGANTEAFF.